The clone carrying this T cell receptor beta chain has a count of ten or more. One entry per CDR3 protein results from TCRdb running MiXCR on the RT-PCR reads. Here the sample spans more than 600,000 distinct CDR3 sequences, approximately 15% being singletons. There are 14 residues in the CDR3. V trimming: 6 bases; J trimming: 5 bases; junction bases outside the gene matches: 10. Germline V gene data show CDR1 as DFQATT and CDR2 as SNEGSKA (reference sequence). This sequence joins TRBV20-1 and TRBJ2-5, with TRBD2 identical over 9 bases. This clonotype was sampled from a female donor in good health, serving as a healthy control. The sample comprised memory CD4+ T cells from blood. The CDR3 coding sequence is TGCAGTGCCTGGGGACTAGCCCTGGGGGAGACCCAGTACTTC. Its protein product is CSAWGLALGETQYF.